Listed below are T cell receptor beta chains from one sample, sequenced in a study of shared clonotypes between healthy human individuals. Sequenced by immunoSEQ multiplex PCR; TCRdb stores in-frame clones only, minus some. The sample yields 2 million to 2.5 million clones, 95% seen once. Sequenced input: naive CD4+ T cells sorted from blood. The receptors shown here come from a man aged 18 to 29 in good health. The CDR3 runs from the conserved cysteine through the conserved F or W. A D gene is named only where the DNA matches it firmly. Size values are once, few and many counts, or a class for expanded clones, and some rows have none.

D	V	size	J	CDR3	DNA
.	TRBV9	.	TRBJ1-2	CASNKAFRGDGYTF	TGTGCCAGCAACAAGGCATTCCGGGGAGATGGCTACACCTTC
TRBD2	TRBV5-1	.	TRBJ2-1	CASSLRSLAGAPESYNEQFF	TGCGCCAGCAGCCTACGATCTTTAGCGGGGGCACCGGAATCCTACAATGAGCAGTTCTTC
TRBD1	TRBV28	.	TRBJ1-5	CASSLNTGGGNQPQHF	TGTGCCAGCAGTTTAAATACAGGGGGTGGCAATCAGCCCCAGCATTTT
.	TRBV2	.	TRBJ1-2	CASSRTAVNYGYTF	TGTGCCAGCAGTAGGACAGCCGTTAACTATGGCTACACCTTC
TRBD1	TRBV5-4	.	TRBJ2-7	CASSFDRGRTEQYF	TGTGCCAGCAGCTTCGACAGGGGGCGAACCGAGCAGTACTTC
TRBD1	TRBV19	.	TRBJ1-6	CASSPMTGRGNSPLHF	TGTGCCAGTAGCCCGATGACAGGGCGCGGCAATTCACCCCTCCACTTT
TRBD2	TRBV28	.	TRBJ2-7	CASSFSGLAPYF	TGTGCCAGCAGTTTTTCGGGACTAGCTCCGTACTTC
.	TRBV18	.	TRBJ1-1	CASSLQANTEAFF	TGTGCCAGCTCGCTACAGGCGAACACTGAAGCTTTCTTT
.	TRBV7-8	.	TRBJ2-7	CASSLEAGSYEQYF	TGTGCCAGCAGCTTAGAGGCGGGGAGCTACGAGCAGTACTTC
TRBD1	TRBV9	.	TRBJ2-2	CASGGQPNTGELFF	TGTGCCAGCGGGGGACAGCCGAACACCGGGGAGCTGTTTTTT
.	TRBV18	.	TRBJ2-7	CASSLPAGTVTYEQYF	TGTGCCAGCTCACTCCCCGCCGGGACTGTAACCTACGAGCAGTACTTC
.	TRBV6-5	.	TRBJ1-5	CASSRTHNQPQHF	TGTGCCAGCAGCCGAACTCACAATCAGCCCCAGCATTTT
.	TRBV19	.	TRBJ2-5	CASSRTVAQETQYF	TGTGCCAGTAGCCGGACGGTAGCCCAAGAGACCCAGTACTTC
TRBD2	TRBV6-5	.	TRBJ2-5	CASSTSGVGVWSQYF	TGTGCCAGCAGCACTAGCGGGGTGGGTGTTTGGTCCCAGTACTTC
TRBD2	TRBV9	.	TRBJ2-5	CASSVTSGPSGETQYF	TGTGCCAGCAGCGTAACTAGCGGGCCTAGCGGAGAGACCCAGTACTTC
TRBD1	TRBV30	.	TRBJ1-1	CASGTGLEAFF	TGTGCCTCCGGGACAGGACTTGAAGCTTTCTTT
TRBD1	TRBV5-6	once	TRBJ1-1	CASSLGWTGNTEAFF	TGTGCCAGCAGCTTAGGGTGGACAGGGAACACTGAAGCTTTCTTT
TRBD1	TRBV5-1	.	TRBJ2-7	CASSLAGTGAYEQYF	TGCGCCAGCAGCTTGGCGGGGACAGGGGCCTACGAGCAGTACTTC
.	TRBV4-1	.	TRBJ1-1	CASTPGLQTGNTEAFF	TGCGCCAGCACACCGGGACTCCAAACCGGGAACACTGAAGCTTTCTTT
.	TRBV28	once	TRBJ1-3	CASSFALGNTIYF	TGTGCCAGCAGTTTCGCTTTGGGAAACACCATATATTTT
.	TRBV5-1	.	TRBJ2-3	CASSTRTDSTDTQYF	TGCGCCAGCAGCACCAGGACAGATAGCACAGATACGCAGTATTTT
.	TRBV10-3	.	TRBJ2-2	CAIRDTPTGELFF	TGTGCCATCAGGGACACACCCACCGGGGAGCTGTTTTTT
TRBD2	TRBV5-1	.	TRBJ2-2	CASSLLTASGRLISGELFF	TGCGCCAGCAGCTTGCTTACCGCTAGCGGGAGATTGATTTCCGGGGAGCTGTTTTTT
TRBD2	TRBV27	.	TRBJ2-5	CASSQTSGSGETQYF	TGTGCCAGCAGTCAGACTAGCGGGAGTGGGGAGACCCAGTACTTC
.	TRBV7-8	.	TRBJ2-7	CASSRPGATSSYEQYF	TGTGCCAGCAGCCGCCCCGGGGCTACCAGCTCCTACGAGCAGTACTTC
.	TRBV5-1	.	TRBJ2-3	CASSWTVSTDTQYF	TGCGCCAGCAGTTGGACGGTTAGCACAGATACGCAGTATTTT
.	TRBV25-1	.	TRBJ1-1	CASSESVPPHRTEAFF	TGTGCCAGCAGTGAATCGGTTCCCCCACACCGCACTGAAGCTTTCTTT
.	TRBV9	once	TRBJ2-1	CASSEGLNEQFF	TGTGCCAGCAGCGAAGGGCTCAATGAGCAGTTCTTC
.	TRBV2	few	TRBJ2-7	CASSGFGPGEQYF	TGTGCCAGCAGTGGTTTTGGCCCCGGCGAGCAGTACTTC
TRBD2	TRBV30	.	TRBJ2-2	CAWRRTGGARTGELFF	TGTGCCTGGAGACGTACGGGGGGGGCCCGCACCGGGGAGCTGTTTTTT
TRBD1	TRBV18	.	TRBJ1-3	CASSPQGENSGNTIYF	TGTGCCAGCTCACCTCAGGGGGAGAACTCTGGAAACACCATATATTTT
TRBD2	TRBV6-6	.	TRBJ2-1	CASRTPGTSRNEQFF	TGTGCCAGCAGAACCCCCGGGACTAGCCGGAATGAGCAGTTCTTC
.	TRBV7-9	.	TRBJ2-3	CASTGTDTQYF	TGTGCCAGCACCGGTACAGATACGCAGTATTTT
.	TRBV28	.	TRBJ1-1	CASSLPTVNTEAFF	TGTGCCAGCAGTTTACCCACAGTCAACACTGAAGCTTTCTTT
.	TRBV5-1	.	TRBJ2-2	CASSLSGSANTGELFF	TGCGCCAGCAGCTTGTCTGGGTCCGCGAACACCGGGGAGCTGTTTTTT
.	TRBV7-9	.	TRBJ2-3	CASSISLGYF	TGTGCCAGCAGCATCTCCCTAGGGTATTTT
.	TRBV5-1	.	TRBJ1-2	CASSLGAVNYGYTF	TGCGCCAGCAGCTTGGGGGCAGTAAACTATGGCTACACCTTC
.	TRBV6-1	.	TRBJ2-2	CASSESANTGELFF	TGTGCCAGCAGTGAGTCCGCGAACACCGGGGAGCTGTTTTTT
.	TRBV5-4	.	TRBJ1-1	CASSHEAPGVNTEAFF	TGTGCCAGCAGCCATGAGGCCCCGGGGGTGAACACTGAAGCTTTCTTT
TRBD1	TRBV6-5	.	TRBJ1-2	CASSSTDKNRGSYTF	TGTGCCAGCAGTTCCACCGACAAAAACAGGGGATCCTACACCTTC
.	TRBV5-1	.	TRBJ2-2	CASSIEPTANTGELFF	TGCGCCAGCAGCATTGAGCCGACAGCGAACACCGGGGAGCTGTTTTTT
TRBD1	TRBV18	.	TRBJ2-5	CASGQGVSGETQYF	TGTGCTTCTGGACAGGGAGTATCGGGCGAGACCCAGTACTTC
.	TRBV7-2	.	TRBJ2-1	CASSRSYEQFF	TGTGCCAGCAGCCGGAGCTATGAGCAGTTCTTC
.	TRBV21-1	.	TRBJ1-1	CASSTDGQEMNTEAFF	TGTGCCAGCAGCACTGATGGACAGGAGATGAACACTGAAGCTTTCTTT
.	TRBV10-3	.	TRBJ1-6	CAISLEQGGRSPLHF	TGTGCCATCAGCCTGGAGCAGGGTGGTAGGTCACCCCTCCACTTT
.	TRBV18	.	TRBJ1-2	CASSPPGGAQGGYTF	TGTGCCAGCTCACCACCGGGAGGGGCCCAGGGGGGCTACACCTTC
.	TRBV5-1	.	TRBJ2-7	CASSGGAGEPYEQYF	TGCGCCAGCAGTGGCGGGGCAGGGGAACCCTACGAGCAGTACTTC
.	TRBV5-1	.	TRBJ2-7	CASSPGLNTYEQYF	TGCGCCAGCAGCCCGGGACTGAACACCTACGAGCAGTACTTC
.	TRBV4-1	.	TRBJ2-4	CASSQEGPAKNIQYF	TGCGCCAGCAGCCAAGAGGGCCCTGCCAAAAACATTCAGTACTTC
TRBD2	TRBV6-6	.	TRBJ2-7	CASSYSPGLEYEQYF	TGTGCCAGCAGTTACTCGCCGGGACTAGAGTACGAGCAGTACTTC
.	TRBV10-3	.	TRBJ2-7	CAISELDYEQYF	TGTGCCATCAGTGAACTGGACTACGAGCAGTACTTC